A selection of T cell receptor beta chains follows, all from one sample in a study of PD-1 blockade in classical Hodgkin lymphoma. TCRdb's copy holds only in-frame clones and misses some; the assay was immunoSEQ multiplex PCR. The table records roughly 42,000 clones, over 55% of them present only once. This sample comprised peripheral blood mononuclear cells (PBMCs), obtained at baseline. These receptors came from a human donor with classical Hodgkin lymphoma. Both conserved end residues are part of each CDR3. The order of the fields is D gene, J gene, V gene, CDR3 protein. D genes are given only for firm matches.

>TRBD2|TRBJ2-7|TRBV12-5
CASGFDSGGTYEQYF
>NA|TRBJ1-1|TRBV6-5
CASTYGLGTEAFF
>TRBD1|TRBJ2-1|TRBV5-4
CASRKLTGGIDEQFF
>TRBD1|TRBJ2-7|TRBV6-1
CASNTRRTGSYEQYF
>NA|TRBJ2-7|TRBV11-2
CASSLDRYEQYF
>TRBD2|TRBJ2-1|TRBV6-4
CASSDVAGGSNEQFF
>TRBD1|TRBJ1-2|TRBV6-6
CASVGQATSYGYTF
>NA|TRBJ1-4|TRBV5-5
CASSSLLTPRGEKLFF
>NA|TRBJ2-7|TRBV28
CASDTGGAGIDEQYF
>NA|TRBJ2-3|TRBV7-3
CASSRDPGADTQYF
>TRBD1|TRBJ1-2|TRBV16
CASSQSTGGYGYTF
>NA|TRBJ2-1|TRBV5-4
CASSRRPQDNEQFF
>NA|TRBJ1-1|TRBV7-3
CASCRGAGNTEAFF
>NA|TRBJ2-7|TRBV27
CASSPTGIHEQYF
>NA|TRBJ1-1|TRBV6-1
CASMDFLGKAFF
>NA|TRBJ1-2|TRBV10-3
CAISKPRSVNYGYTF
>NA|TRBJ2-3|TRBV11-2
CASSYTGPRMGTDTQYF
>TRBD2|TRBJ2-1|TRBV14
CASSPGGGGAHEQFF
>TRBD1|TRBJ1-1|TRBV19
CASSRPGGTEAFF
>NA|TRBJ1-2|TRBV4-3
CASSQYTGADYGYTF
>TRBD2|TRBJ2-1|TRBV27
CASSLVAGGYNEQFF
>TRBD2|TRBJ2-5|TRBV19
CASSIASGGNQETQYF
>NA|TRBJ2-7|TRBV6-6
CASSRSYEQYF
>TRBD1|TRBJ1-2|TRBV7-8
CASSVGTGPYGYTF
>NA|TRBJ2-3|TRBV29-1
CSAELYQVGGTTDTQYF
>NA|TRBJ1-1|TRBV9
CASSVALREAAFF
>NA|TRBJ2-1|TRBV11-2
CASSLGTGAYNEQFF
>NA|TRBJ1-1|TRBV7-6
CASSPMISERTEAFF
>TRBD1|TRBJ1-1|TRBV19
CASSTTIRDRGPNTEAFF
>TRBD1|TRBJ2-3|TRBV7-8
CASSPRIGGLLVDTQYF
>NA|TRBJ1-3|TRBV7-2
CASSPWDLAGNTIYF
>NA|TRBJ2-1|TRBV28
CASSNNLDGLNEQFF
>TRBD2|TRBJ2-7|TRBV2
CASQGLAISYEQYF